Reported below is one T cell receptor beta chain. Its antigen is unknown. The record originates from a study of graft-versus-host responses after intestinal transplantation. Overall study: Those transplanted obtained multivisceral, liver-intestinal, or isolated intestinal grafts. The study gave all recipients anti-thymocyte globulin induction, then tacrolimus and steroids for two to three years.

TCRdb's copy holds only in-frame clones and misses some; the assay was immunoSEQ multiplex PCR. The sample shows 65,000 to 85,000 clones, around 90% of them seen only once. Study-wide findings and caveats: The presence of high graft-versus-host to host-versus-graft clonal ratios in allografts characterized patients with graft-donor T cell macrochimerism. Detection of GvH clones occurred in recipient marrow, and some had their first appearance in ileum or blood.

Germline CDR1 WNHNN, CDR2 SYGVQD (reference sequence). The CDR3 has 16 residues. Trimming removed 3 bases from V and 5 bases from J; junction bases left unmatched: 8. The chain is built from TRBV10-1 and TRBJ2-2; TRBD1 agrees at 8 bases. This specimen consisted of bone marrow, obtained roughly 110 weeks after intestinal transplantation. The sequence derives from a human patient who received an intestinal transplant, so some T cells may come from the graft donor. The CDR3 sequence: CASSDFVTGETGELFF. CDR3 coding DNA: TGCGCCAGCAGTGATTTCGTGACAGGGGAGACCGGGGAGCTGTTTTTT.